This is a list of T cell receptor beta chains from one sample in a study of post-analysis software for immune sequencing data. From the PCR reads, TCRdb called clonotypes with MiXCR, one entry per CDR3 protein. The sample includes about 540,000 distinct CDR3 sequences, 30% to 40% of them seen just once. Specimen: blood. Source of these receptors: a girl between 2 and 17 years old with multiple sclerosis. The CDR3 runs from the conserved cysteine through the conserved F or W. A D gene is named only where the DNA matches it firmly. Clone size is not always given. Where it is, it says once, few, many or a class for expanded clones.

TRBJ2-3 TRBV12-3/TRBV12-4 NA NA CASSLRRSSTDTQYF TGTGCCAGCAGTTTAAGGCGATCTAGCACAGATACGCAGTATTTT
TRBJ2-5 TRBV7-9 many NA CASSLAGVQETQYF TGTGCCAGCAGCTTAGCGGGGGTCCAAGAGACCCAGTACTTC
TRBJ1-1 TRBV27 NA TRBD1 CASSPGQGITEAFF TGTGCCAGCAGTCCCGGACAGGGGATCACTGAAGCTTTCTTT
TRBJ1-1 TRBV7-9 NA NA CASSQGQKNTEAFF TGTGCCAGCAGCCAAGGACAGAAGAACACTGAAGCTTTCTTT
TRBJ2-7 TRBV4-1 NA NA CASRKGGASEQYF TGCGCCAGCAGAAAAGGCGGGGCTTCCGAGCAGTACTTC
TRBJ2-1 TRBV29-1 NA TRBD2 CSVEVVAGSRGEQFF TGCAGCGTTGAAGTCGTAGCGGGTTCCCGGGGTGAGCAGTTCTTC
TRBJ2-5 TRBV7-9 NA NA CASSLIGFQETQYF TGTGCCAGCAGCTTAATTGGGTTCCAAGAGACCCAGTACTTC
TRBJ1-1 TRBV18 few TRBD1 CASSPQGQAGAAFF TGTGCCAGCTCGCCTCAGGGACAGGCCGGAGCAGCTTTCTTT
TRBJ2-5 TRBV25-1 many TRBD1 CASSSTTGAETQYF TGTGCCAGCAGTAGTACAACAGGGGCGGAGACCCAGTACTTC
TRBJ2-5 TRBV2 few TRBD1 CASLEGFITGGRETQYF TGTGCCAGTCTAGAAGGATTTATTACAGGGGGTCGAGAGACCCAGTACTTC
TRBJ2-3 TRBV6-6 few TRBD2 CASRGDGGNTDTQYF TGTGCCAGCCGGGGGGACGGGGGGAATACAGATACGCAGTATTTT
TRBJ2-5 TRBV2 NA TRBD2 CASRAGLGVQETQYF TGTGCCAGCAGAGCGGGACTAGGGGTCCAAGAGACCCAGTACTTC
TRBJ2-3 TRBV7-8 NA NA CASSLLTSSTDTQYF TGTGCCAGCAGCTTATTAACCTCGTCCACAGATACGCAGTATTTT
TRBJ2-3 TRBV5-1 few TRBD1 CASSSGQSSTDTQYF TGCGCCAGCAGCTCGGGACAGTCTAGCACAGATACGCAGTATTTT
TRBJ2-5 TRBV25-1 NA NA CASSNLRVWETQYF TGTGCCAGCAGTAACTTGAGGGTATGGGAGACCCAGTACTTC
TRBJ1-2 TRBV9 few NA CASSAQQGANYGYTF TGTGCCAGCAGTGCCCAACAGGGAGCTAACTATGGCTACACCTTC
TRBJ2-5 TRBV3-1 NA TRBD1 CASSLGTGQRVETQYF TGTGCCAGCAGCCTAGGGACAGGGCAGCGTGTGGAGACCCAGTACTTC
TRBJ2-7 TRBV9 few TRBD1 CASSPGTGQLYEQYF TGTGCCAGCAGCCCCGGGACAGGGCAACTCTACGAGCAGTACTTC
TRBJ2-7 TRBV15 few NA CATSRDHASYEQYF TGTGCCACCAGCAGAGATCATGCATCCTACGAGCAGTACTTC
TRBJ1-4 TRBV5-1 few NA CASSLEGRQETTNEKLFF TGCGCCAGCAGCTTGGAGGGGCGACAGGAAACAACTAATGAAAAACTGTTTTTT
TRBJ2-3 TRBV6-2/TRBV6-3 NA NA CASRLVGTQYF TGTGCCAGCAGATTAGTAGGTACGCAGTATTTT
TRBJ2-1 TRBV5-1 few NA CASSLGRQIMSNEQFF TGCGCCAGCAGCTTGGGCCGACAAATCATGAGTAATGAGCAGTTCTTC
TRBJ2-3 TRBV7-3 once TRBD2 CASSLRLAGELRGADTQYF TGTGCCAGCAGCTTGAGACTAGCGGGGGAACTCAGGGGCGCAGATACGCAGTATTTT
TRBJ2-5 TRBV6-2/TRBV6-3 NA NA CASSDHPGGTQETQYF TGTGCCAGCAGTGACCACCCGGGCGGGACACAAGAGACCCAGTACTTC
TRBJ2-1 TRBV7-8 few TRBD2 CASSLTSGADEQFF TGTGCCAGCAGCTTGACTAGCGGGGCGGATGAGCAGTTCTTC
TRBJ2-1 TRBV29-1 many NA CSVVVRVINEQFF TGCAGCGTCGTGGTCAGGGTAATCAATGAGCAGTTCTTC